This TCR beta chain appears in the sequencing data of a study of blood T cell repertoires in COVID-19. In the study overall: Sites across the United States, Italy and Spain contributed samples from acute and convalescent COVID-19. PBMCs, B-cell-depleted T cells, or T cells provided the cDNA or gDNA that made up the material.

CDR1 and CDR2 (germline): SGHNT, YYREEE (reference sequence). This CDR3 region has 15 residues. V lost 0 bases, J lost 3 bases, and 10 bases lay in between. Authors' analysis steps: Amplification of reference gene primers was used by the study to estimate nucleated cell counts. Clones were read by immunoSEQ multiplex PCR, and TCRdb kept only the in-frame ones, dropping some. The V and J calls and clone size are taken from that table; D and trimming were inferred from the DNA. Among about 130,000 clones listed, more than 75% were seen once. One Seattle source followed patients from active infection through their disease course.

Sequencing was performed on peripheral blood. The clonotype was recovered from a man aged 55 to 70 with COVID-19, enrolled during active disease. The V gene is TRBV5-4, the J gene TRBJ1-3; no firm D call. The CDR3 bases are TGTGCCAGCAGCTTGGCGCCAGACTATGGAAACACCATATATTTT. Translating gives CASSLAPDYGNTIYF.